Below are 2 T cell receptor beta chains sequenced from a single sample in a study of shared clonotypes between healthy human individuals. Measured with immunoSEQ multiplex PCR; TCRdb has only the in-frame clones, and not every one. The table includes 1,500,000 or so clones, 96% detected once. Sample: naive CD4+ T cells sorted from blood. As for subset: CD45RA+ positively selected. These receptors came from a man aged 30-40 years in good health.

This clone was seen only once. The chain links TRBV18 to TRBJ1-5, with a weak D call TRBD1 (6 bases). The CDR3 is 16 amino acids. V lost 3 bases and J lost 5, with 17 bases in between. Germline values: CDR1 KGHSH, CDR2 LQKENI. CDR3 DNA sequence: TGTGCCAGCTCACCCTTGGGGGGCGGTGGATATCAGCCCCAGCATTTT. Amino acid sequence: CASSPLGGGGYQPQHF.

The chain couples TRBV4-1 to TRBJ2-7, with D perhaps given as TRBD1 or TRBD2 (7 bases each). The V and J ends lost 2 bases and 4 bases respectively, with 15 bases between them. The CDR3 totals 15 residues. Germline CDR1 reads MGHRA; CDR2 reads YSYEKL. As DNA, the CDR3 is TGCGCCAGCAGCCAATTCGGGGGGACAGTTTACGAGCAGTACTTC. This gives the protein CASSQFGGTVYEQYF.